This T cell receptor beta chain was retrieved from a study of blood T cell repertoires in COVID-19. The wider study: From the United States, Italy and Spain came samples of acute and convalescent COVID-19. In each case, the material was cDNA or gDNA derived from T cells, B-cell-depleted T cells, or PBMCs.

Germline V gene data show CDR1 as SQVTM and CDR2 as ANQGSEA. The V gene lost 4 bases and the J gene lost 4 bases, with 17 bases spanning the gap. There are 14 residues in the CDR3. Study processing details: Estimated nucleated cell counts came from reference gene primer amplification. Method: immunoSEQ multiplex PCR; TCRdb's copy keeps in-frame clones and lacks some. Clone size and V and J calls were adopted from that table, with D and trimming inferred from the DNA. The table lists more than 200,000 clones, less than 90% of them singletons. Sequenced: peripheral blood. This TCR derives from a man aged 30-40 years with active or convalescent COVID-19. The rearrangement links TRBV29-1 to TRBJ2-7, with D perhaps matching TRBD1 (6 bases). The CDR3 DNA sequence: TGCAGCGTTGTAATGGACAGCCAAACTTACGAGCAGTACTTC. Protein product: CSVVMDSQTYEQYF.